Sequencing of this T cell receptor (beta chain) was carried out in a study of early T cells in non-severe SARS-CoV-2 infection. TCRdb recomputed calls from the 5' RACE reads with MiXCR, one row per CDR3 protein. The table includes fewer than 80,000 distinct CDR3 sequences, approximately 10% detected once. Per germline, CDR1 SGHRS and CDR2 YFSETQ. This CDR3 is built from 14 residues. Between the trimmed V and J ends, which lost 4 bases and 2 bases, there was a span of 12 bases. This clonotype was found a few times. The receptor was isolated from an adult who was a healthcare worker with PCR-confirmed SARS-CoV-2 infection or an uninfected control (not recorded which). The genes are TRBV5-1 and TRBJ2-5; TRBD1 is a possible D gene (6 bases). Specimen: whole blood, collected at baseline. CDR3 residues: CASSGMTGQETQYF. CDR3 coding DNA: TGCGCCAGCAGCGGGATGACAGGTCAAGAGACCCAGTACTTC.